The 21 T cell receptor beta chains listed next were all sequenced from one sample in a study of human T cells and chemical hapten exposure. Sample time point: patch test 2, 6 weeks after DPC sensitization. As for treatment: therapeutic diphenylcyclopropenone sensitization with weekly scalp DPC. TCRdb passed the RACE reads through MiXCR, listing each CDR3 protein once. The sample has over 70,000 distinct CDR3 sequences; 8.5% are singletons. The sequencing used whole blood, collected in connection with sensitization to the hapten diphenylcyclopropenone (DPC). The receptors derive from a woman aged 50 to 60 with alopecia areata. Some clones in this sample may be carry-over from other donors' samples.

The chain joins TRBV7-9 to TRBJ2-7; D ambiguous. V was pared by 5 bases and J by 4 bases, with 12 bases between. This CDR3 is built from 13 residues. CDR1 and CDR2 from the germline V gene are SEHNR and FQNEAQ (reference sequence). The CDR3 DNA sequence: TGTGCCAGCAGCCCCCTTGGGTTATACGAGCAGTACTTC. Amino acid sequence: CASSPLGLYEQYF.

This clonotype was seen many times. The gene calls are TRBV10-3 and TRBJ1-1; a possible D gene is TRBD1 (5 bases). The CDR3 spans 13 residues. Germline V gene data show CDR1 as ENHRY and CDR2 as SYGVKD. Trimming left V 8 bases short and J 0 bases short, with 10 bases between. CDR3 residues: CAIRGGLNTEAFF. CDR3 nucleotide sequence: TGTGCCATCCGGGGGGGTTTGAACACTGAAGCTTTCTTT.

This clonotype was counted a few times. V and J are TRBV13 and TRBJ1-2; D gene uncertain. This CDR3 comprises 14 residues. Germline V gives CDR1 PRHDT, CDR2 FYEKMQ (reference sequence). The V end was cut by 3 bases, the J end by 2 bases, with 10 bases between. The CDR3 coding sequence is TGTGCCAGCAGCTTCTCGGCGGAAAACTATGGCTACACCTTC. Its protein product is CASSFSAENYGYTF.

This chain uses TRBV5-1 with TRBJ1-2; 12 positions match TRBD1. Trimming cost V 4 bases and J 8 bases; bases outside gene matches: 9. The CDR3 length is 15 residues. The V gene's germline CDR1 is SGHRS and CDR2 YFSETQ. CDR3 DNA: TGCGCCAGCAGCCTTTCGGGACAGGGGGCGGAAGGCTACACCTTC. Translating it yields CASSLSGQGAEGYTF.

This sequence joins TRBV6-2 or TRBV6-3 and TRBJ2-2; 14 positions agree with TRBD2. CDR1 and CDR2 from the germline V gene are MNHEY and SVGEGT. Trimming took 4 bases from V and 0 from J; bases not matched to a gene: 1. The CDR3 runs 17 residues. CDR3 sequence (DNA): TGTGCCAGCAGTTTGACTAGCGGGAGGGCGAACACCGGGGAGCTGTTTTTT. Its translation is CASSLTSGRANTGELFF.

The CDR3 sequence: CASSRTGTGANVLTF. The CDR3 nucleotides are TGCGCCAGCAGCCGAACAGGGACAGGGGCCAACGTCCTGACTTTC. The rearrangement joins TRBV5-1 to TRBJ2-6; perhaps TRBD1 as D (6 bases). The germline V gene has CDR1 SGHRS and CDR2 YFSETQ. The CDR3 covers 15 residues. V lost 4 bases to trimming and J lost 4 bases, with 12 bases between them.

This clonotype has a count of ten or more. The CDR3 spells CATSRAGFSGNTIYF. CDR3 sequence (DNA): TGTGCCACCAGCAGAGCAGGGTTCTCTGGAAACACCATATATTTT. The V call is TRBV15, the J call TRBJ1-3, with D possibly being TRBD1 (5 bases). The CDR3 runs to 15 residues. The V end was cut by 1 base, the J end by 0 bases, with 7 bases between. The germline gives CDR1 LNHNV, CDR2 YYDKDF (reference sequence).

This clonotype occurred many times. The J gene is TRBJ2-2, the V gene TRBV5-1; TRBD1 aligns across 7 bases. V was pared by 9 bases and J by 2 bases, with 7 bases of the junction left unmatched. Germline-derived CDR1 and CDR2 are SGHRS and YFSETQ. The CDR3 loop spans 14 amino acids. CDR3: CATQQGDNTGELFF. In DNA form, the CDR3 reads TGCGCCACCCAGCAGGGGGATAACACCGGGGAGCTGTTTTTT.

This clonotype was counted many times. CDR3 DNA: TGTGCCAGCAGCCAACAGGGTACAGATACGCAGTATTTT. Protein product: CASSQQGTDTQYF. The gene calls are TRBV28 and TRBJ2-3, with TRBD1 as a possible D gene (6 bases). In germline, CDR1 is MDHEN, CDR2 SYDVKM. The CDR3 loop spans 13 amino acids. V lost 6 bases and J lost 3, with 10 bases in between.

This clonotype has more than one count but fewer than ten. The rearrangement uses TRBV29-1 and TRBJ2-1, with 8 bases identical to TRBD2. With 6 bases clipped from V and 0 bases from J, the junction kept 7 bases outside the gene matches. The germline V gene encodes CDR1 SQVTM and CDR2 ANQGSEA. This CDR3 is built from 15 residues. In DNA, the CDR3 is TGCAGCGTAAAGGGTAGCGGGAACTCCTACAATGAGCAGTTCTTC. It translates to CSVKGSGNSYNEQFF.

The genes are TRBV7-2 and TRBJ2-7, with 9 bases matching TRBD1. The CDR3 is 16 residues long. In germline, CDR1 is SGHTA, CDR2 FQGNSA. V gave up 1 base and J gave up 3 bases; unmatched junction bases: 7. CDR3 loop: CASSLGTSDRGYEQYF. The CDR3 bases are TGTGCCAGCAGCTTAGGTACCTCGGACAGGGGCTACGAGCAGTACTTC.

There are many counts of this clonotype. This chain links TRBV2 with TRBJ1-2; D gene ambiguous. The germline gives CDR1 SNHLY, CDR2 FYNNEI. Deletions cut 6 bases from V and 2 bases from J, with 10 bases between. There are 13 residues in the CDR3. The DNA of the CDR3 is TGTGCCAGCAGGAGAGAGGAAAACTATGGCTACACCTTC. Its protein product is CASRREENYGYTF.

In this sample, this clonotype turned up many times. The V gene is TRBV2, the J gene TRBJ2-7; 7 bases align to TRBD2. The CDR3 totals 13 residues. CDR1 is SNHLY, CDR2 FYNNEI, per germline. The V segment lost 7 bases and the J segment 4 bases; nucleotides outside the gene matches: 7. As DNA, the CDR3 is TGTGCCAGCAAAGAACTAGCGAGTTACGAGCAGTACTTC. Its translation is CASKELASYEQYF.

This clonotype came up many times. In DNA form, the CDR3 reads TGTGCCAGCAGCCCCAGCCCAACTAATGAAAAACTGTTTTTT. Its translation: CASSPSPTNEKLFF. The rearrangement joins TRBV7-2 to TRBJ1-4, with D unresolved. V shed 5 bases and J shed 0 bases, with 7 bases lying between them. This CDR3 has 14 residues. Germline loops: CDR1 SGHTA, CDR2 FQGNSA.

There are many counts of this clonotype. The chain is built from TRBV10-3 and TRBJ1-5; 11 positions match TRBD1. There are 16 residues in the CDR3. CDR1 is ENHRY, CDR2 SYGVKD, per germline. After removal of 5 bases from V and 7 bases from J, the junction contained 10 bases not matched to a gene. Here the CDR3 reads CAISRTGGDRSQPQHF. The DNA of the CDR3 is TGTGCCATCAGTCGGACAGGGGGCGATAGGAGCCAGCCCCAGCATTTT.

This clonotype occurred a few times. V gene TRBV7-2 combines with J gene TRBJ1-5; no clear D gene. Per the germline V gene, CDR1 is SGHTA and CDR2 is FQGNSA. This CDR3 spans 14 amino acids. V was trimmed by 4 bases and J by 1 base, leaving 8 bases between them. The CDR3 coding sequence is TGTGCCAGCAGCTCCGTGGTGAGCAATCAGCCCCAGCATTTT. As protein: CASSSVVSNQPQHF.

This clonotype was seen at least ten times. The chain combines TRBV24-1 with TRBJ2-6; maybe TRBD1 (6 bases). This CDR3 region has 17 residues. CDR1 is KGHDR and CDR2 is SFDVKD in the germline V gene. Trimming removed 4 bases from V and 2 bases from J, with 14 bases in between. CDR3 residues: CATSDPGAGAGANVLTF. DNA for the CDR3: TGTGCCACCAGTGACCCCGGCGCAGGGGCTGGGGCCAACGTCCTGACTTTC.

In this sample, this clonotype turned up many times. The chain couples TRBV7-2 to TRBJ1-2; D ambiguous. Germline CDR1 SGHTA, CDR2 FQGNSA. V lost 4 bases, J lost 5 bases, and 14 bases lay in between. The CDR3 consists of 14 residues. The CDR3, as DNA: TGTGCCAGCAGCTCGTCCAACCTCCCTTATGGCTACACCTTC. The encoded protein is CASSSSNLPYGYTF.

This clonotype was observed a few times. The chain joins TRBV11-2 to TRBJ1-1; the D gene is possibly TRBD1 (5 bases). Germline CDR1 SGHAT, CDR2 FQNNGV. Trimming stripped 5 bases from V and 5 bases from J, with 12 bases between. The CDR3 contains 13 residues. CDR3 bases: TGTGCCAGCAGCGTGAGGGGTAAGACTGAAGCTTTCTTT. Translated, it gives CASSVRGKTEAFF.

The rearrangement joins TRBV20-1 to TRBJ2-3; D gene ambiguous. Per the germline V gene, CDR1 is DFQATT and CDR2 is SNEGSKA (reference sequence). The CDR3 contains 14 residues. V was pared by 6 bases and J by 0 bases, with 13 bases between. CDR3 amino acids: CSARKSASTDTQYF. CDR3 DNA: TGCAGTGCGAGAAAGTCCGCTAGCACAGATACGCAGTATTTT.

The chain carries TRBV2 and TRBJ2-1; 9 positions agree with TRBD2. The CDR3 sequence is 15 residues long. V trimming: 2 bases; J trimming: 8 bases; junction bases outside the gene matches: 7. Germline lookup yields CDR1 SNHLY and CDR2 FYNNEI. The CDR3 here is CASSEYQAGGDEQFF. In DNA form, the CDR3 reads TGTGCCAGCAGTGAATATCAAGCGGGGGGCGATGAGCAGTTCTTC.